This T cell receptor (beta chain) appears in the sequencing data of a study of shared clonotypes between healthy human individuals. Study information: The donor pool was made up of two women and three men aged 18 to 49.

Here immunoSEQ multiplex PCR was the method, and the copy in TCRdb shows in-frame clones only, minus some. Here the sample spans more than 1.2 million clones, about 98.5% being singletons. V was pared by 3 bases and J by 8 bases, with 6 bases of the junction left unmatched. This CDR3 has 14 amino acids. CDR1 SGDLS and CDR2 YYNGEE come from the germline V gene. Source material: naive CD4+ T cells sorted from blood. Stated subset: CD45RA+ positively selected. The V and J genes are TRBV9 and TRBJ1-4; 8 bases map to TRBD1. This receptor was identified in a man aged 30 to 45 in good health. The DNA of the CDR3 is TGTGCCAGCAGCGCCGGACAGGGTAAAGAAAAACTGTTTTTT. As protein: CASSAGQGKEKLFF.